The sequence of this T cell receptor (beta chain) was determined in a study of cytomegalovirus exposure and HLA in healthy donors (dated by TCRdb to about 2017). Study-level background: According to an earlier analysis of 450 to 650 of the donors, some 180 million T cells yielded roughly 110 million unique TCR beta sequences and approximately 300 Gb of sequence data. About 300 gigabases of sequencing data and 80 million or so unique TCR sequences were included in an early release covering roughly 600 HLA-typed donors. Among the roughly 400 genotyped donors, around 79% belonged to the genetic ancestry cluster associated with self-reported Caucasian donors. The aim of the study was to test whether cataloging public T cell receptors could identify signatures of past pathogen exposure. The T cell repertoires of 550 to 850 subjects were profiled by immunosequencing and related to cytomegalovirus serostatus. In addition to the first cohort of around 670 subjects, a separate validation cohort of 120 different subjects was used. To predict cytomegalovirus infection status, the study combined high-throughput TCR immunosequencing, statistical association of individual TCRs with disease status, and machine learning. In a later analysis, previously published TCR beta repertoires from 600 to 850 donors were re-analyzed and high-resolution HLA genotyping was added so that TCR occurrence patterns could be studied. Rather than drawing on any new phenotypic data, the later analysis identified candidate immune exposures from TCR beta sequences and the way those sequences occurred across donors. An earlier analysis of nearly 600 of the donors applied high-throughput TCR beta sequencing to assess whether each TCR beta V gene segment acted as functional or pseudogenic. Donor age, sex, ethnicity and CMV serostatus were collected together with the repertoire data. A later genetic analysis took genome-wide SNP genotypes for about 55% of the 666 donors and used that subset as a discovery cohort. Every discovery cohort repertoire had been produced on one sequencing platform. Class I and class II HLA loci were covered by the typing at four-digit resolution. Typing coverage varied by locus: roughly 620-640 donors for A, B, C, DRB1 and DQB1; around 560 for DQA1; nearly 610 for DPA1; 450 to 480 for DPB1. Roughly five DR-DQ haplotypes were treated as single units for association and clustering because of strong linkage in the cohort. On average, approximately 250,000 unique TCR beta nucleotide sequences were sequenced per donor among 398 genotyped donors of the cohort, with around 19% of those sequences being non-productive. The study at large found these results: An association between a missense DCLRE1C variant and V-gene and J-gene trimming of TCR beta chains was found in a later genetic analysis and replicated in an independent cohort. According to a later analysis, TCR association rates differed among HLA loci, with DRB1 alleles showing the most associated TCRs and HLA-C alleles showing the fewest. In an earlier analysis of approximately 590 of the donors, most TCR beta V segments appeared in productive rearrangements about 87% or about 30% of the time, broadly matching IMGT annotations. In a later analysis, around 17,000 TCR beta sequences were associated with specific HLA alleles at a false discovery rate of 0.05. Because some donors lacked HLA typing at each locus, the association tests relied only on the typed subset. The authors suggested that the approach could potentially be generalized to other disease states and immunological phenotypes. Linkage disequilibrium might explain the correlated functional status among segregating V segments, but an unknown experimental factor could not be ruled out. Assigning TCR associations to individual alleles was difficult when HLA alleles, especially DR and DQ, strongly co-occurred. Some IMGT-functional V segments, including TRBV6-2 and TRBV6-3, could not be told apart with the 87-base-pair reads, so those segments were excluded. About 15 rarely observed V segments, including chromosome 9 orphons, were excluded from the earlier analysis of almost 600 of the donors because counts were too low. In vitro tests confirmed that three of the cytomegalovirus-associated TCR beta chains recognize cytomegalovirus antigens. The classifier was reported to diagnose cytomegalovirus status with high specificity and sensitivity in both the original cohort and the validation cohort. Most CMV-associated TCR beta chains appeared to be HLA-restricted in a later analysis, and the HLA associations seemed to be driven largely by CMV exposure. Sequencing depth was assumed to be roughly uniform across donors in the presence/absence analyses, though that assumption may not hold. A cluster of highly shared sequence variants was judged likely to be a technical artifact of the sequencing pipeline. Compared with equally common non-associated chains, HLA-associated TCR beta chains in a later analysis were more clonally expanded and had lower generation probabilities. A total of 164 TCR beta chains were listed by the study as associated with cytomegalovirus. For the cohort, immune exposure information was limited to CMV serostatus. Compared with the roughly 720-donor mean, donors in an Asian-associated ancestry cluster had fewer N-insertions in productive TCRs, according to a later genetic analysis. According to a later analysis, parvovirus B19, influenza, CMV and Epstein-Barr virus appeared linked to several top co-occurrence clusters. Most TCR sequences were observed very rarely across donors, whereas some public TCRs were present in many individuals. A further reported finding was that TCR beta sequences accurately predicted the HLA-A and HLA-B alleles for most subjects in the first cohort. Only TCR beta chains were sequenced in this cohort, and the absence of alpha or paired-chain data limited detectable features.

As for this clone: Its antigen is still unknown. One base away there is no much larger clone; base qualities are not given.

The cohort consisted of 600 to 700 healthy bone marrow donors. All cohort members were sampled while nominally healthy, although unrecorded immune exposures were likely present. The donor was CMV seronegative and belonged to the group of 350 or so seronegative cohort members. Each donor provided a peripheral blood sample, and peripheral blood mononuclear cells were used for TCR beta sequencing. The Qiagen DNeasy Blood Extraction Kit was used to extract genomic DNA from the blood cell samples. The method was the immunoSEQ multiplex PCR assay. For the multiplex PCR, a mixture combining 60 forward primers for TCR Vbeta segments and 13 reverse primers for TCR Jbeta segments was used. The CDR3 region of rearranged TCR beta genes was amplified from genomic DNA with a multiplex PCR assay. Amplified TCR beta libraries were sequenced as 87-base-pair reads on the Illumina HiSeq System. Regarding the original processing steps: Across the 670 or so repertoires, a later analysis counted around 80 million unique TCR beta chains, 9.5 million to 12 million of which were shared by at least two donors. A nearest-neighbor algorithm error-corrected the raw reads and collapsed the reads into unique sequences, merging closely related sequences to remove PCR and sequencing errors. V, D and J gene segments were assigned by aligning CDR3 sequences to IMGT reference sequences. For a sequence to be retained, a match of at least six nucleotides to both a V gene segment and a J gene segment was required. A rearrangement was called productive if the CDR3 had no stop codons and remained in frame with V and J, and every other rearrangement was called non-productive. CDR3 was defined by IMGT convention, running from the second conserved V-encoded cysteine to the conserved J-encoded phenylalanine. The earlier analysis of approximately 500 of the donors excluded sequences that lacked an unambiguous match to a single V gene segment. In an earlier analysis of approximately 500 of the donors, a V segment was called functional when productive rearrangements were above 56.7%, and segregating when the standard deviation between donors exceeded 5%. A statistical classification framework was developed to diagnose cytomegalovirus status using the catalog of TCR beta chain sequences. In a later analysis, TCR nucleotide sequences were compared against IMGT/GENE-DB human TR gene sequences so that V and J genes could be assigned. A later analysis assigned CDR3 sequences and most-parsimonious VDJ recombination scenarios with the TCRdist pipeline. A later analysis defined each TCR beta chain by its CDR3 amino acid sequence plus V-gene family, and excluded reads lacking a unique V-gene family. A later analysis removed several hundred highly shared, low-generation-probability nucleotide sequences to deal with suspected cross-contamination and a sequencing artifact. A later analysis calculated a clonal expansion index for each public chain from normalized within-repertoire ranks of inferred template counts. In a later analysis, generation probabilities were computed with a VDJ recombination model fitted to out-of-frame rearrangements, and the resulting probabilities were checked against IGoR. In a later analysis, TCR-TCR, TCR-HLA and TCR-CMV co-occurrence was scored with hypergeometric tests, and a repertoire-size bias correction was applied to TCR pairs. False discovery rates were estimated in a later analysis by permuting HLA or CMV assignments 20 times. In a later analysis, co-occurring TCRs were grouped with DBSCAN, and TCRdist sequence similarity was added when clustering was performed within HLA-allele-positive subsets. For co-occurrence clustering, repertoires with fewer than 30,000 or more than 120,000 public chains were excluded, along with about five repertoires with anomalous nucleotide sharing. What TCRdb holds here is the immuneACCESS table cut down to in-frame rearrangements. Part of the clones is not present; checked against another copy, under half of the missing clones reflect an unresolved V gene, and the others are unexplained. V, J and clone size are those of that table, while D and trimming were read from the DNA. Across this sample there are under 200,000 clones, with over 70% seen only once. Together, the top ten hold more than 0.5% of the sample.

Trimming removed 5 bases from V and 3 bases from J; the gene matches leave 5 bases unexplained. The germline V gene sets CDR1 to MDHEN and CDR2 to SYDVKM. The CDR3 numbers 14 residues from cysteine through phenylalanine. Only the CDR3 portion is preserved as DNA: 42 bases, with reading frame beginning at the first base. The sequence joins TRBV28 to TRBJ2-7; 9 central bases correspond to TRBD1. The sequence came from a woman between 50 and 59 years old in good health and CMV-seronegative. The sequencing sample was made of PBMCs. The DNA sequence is TGTGCCAGCAGTCTGGGACAGGGCCTCTACGAGCAGTACTTC. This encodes CASSLGQGLYEQYF.